This entry lists 19 T cell receptor beta chains sequenced from one sample in a study of STAT5B mutations in CD4+ large granular lymphocyte leukemia. This table comes from immunoSEQ multiplex PCR, and its TCRdb copy is limited to in-frame clones, with some not included. The table lists tens of thousands of clones, approximately 80% of them singletons, with about 2.5% in the top ten. Sequenced material: CD4+ T cells from blood buffy coats. The receptors were gathered from a human donor in good health.

This sequence joins TRBV10-3 and TRBJ2-5; D is possibly TRBD1 (6 bases). This CDR3 has 15 residues. V was trimmed by 3 bases and J by 4 bases, leaving 15 bases between them. CDR1 is ENHRY and CDR2 is SYGVKD in the germline V gene. As DNA, the CDR3 is TGTGCCATCAGTGAAGTGTTGGGGGCCGGAGAGACCCAGTACTTC. The encoded protein is CAISEVLGAGETQYF.

For the CDR3, the DNA is TGCGCCACCCGGACAGGGGGCATCTACGAGCAGTACTTC. Encoded protein: CATRTGGIYEQYF. The rearrangement joins TRBV10-2 to TRBJ2-7; 11 bases line up with TRBD1. Losses at the gene ends were 10 bases for V and 3 bases for J; bases not matched to a gene: 5. Per the germline V gene, CDR1 is WSHSY and CDR2 is SAAADI. The CDR3 is 13 amino acids.

The chain is built from TRBV18 and TRBJ2-6, with TRBD1 matching over 8 bases. The CDR3 has 17 residues. The germline V gene has CDR1 KGHSH and CDR2 LQKENI. V dropped 5 bases and J dropped 4; count of bases not matched to a gene: 10. CDR3 in DNA: TGTGCCAGCTCATCAAACCGACAGGGGTCCGGGGCCAACGTCCTGACTTTC. It specifies CASSSNRQGSGANVLTF.

The chain recombines TRBV6-6 with TRBJ1-1, with 7 bases aligning to TRBD1. The J segment lost 5 bases and the V segment lost 2 bases, leaving 8 bases of the junction unmatched. CDR3 length equals 15 residues. CDR1 is MNHNY and CDR2 is SVGAGI in the germline V gene (reference sequence). CDR3: CASSYGTAEGTEAFF. The CDR3 DNA reads TGTGCCAGCAGTTACGGGACAGCCGAGGGGACTGAAGCTTTCTTT.

CDR3 DNA sequence: TGTGCCAGCAGCCGGGACAGAGATCAGCCCCAGCATTTT. Translation: CASSRDRDQPQHF. The V and J genes are TRBV2 and TRBJ1-5; the match to TRBD1 covers 7 bases. J gave up 5 bases and V 6 bases, and 4 bases lay outside the gene matches. The length of the CDR3 is 13 residues. The germline gives CDR1 SNHLY, CDR2 FYNNEI. Full variable domain (rest looked up from reference TRBV2 and TRBJ1-5): EPEVTQTPSHQVTQMGQEVILRCVPISNHLYFYWYRQILGQKVEFLVSFYNNEISEKSEIFDDQFSVERPDGSNFTLKIRSTKLEDSAMYFCASSRDRDQPQHFGDGTRLSIL.

This clone showed up just a few times. The chain uses TRBV23-1 and TRBJ1-1; TRBD1 matches at 8 bases. TRBV23-1 is given ORF status, its function remaining uncertain. The CDR3 covers 15 residues. V was clipped by 1 base and J by 3 bases; unmatched bases: 4. Here the CDR3 reads CASSQYQGADTEAFF. The CDR3 nucleotides are TGCGCCAGCAGTCAATACCAGGGGGCCGACACTGAAGCTTTCTTT.

This clone appeared once. The V call is TRBV7-2, the J call TRBJ1-5; tentatively, D is TRBD1 (5 bases). This CDR3 spans 16 amino acids. V lost 4 bases and J lost 3, with 16 bases in between. Germline-derived CDR1 and CDR2 are SGHTA and FQGNSA. CDR3 coding DNA: TGTGCCAGCAGCTACGCGGGAGGCAGGGTCAATCAGCCCCAGCATTTT. This sequence encodes CASSYAGGRVNQPQHF.

A word on this clone: Other DNA sequences in this sample translate to the same CDR3. The genes are TRBV7-2 and TRBJ2-7, with no clear D. Looked up from germline, CDR1 is SGHTA and CDR2 is FQGNSA. The CDR3 is 14 amino acids. V was cut by 3 bases and J by 4 bases, with 13 bases left in between. CDR3 loop: CASSFSRDSYEQYF. The CDR3 nucleotides are TGTGCCAGCAGCTTCTCTCGTGACTCTTACGAGCAGTACTTC.

This clone was seen a few times. The chain joins TRBV7-8 to TRBJ2-6; tentatively, D is TRBD2 (5 bases). The CDR3 extends over 13 amino acids. The V gene's germline CDR1 is SGHVS and CDR2 FQNEAQ. The V gene lost 5 bases and the J gene lost 9 bases, with 11 bases spanning the gap. The CDR3 DNA reads as TGTGCCAGCAGCGGCCGGGAAGTCAACGTCCTGACTTTC. This translates into CASSGREVNVLTF. Variable domain in full (rest from reference TRBV7-8 and TRBJ2-6): GAGVSQSPRYKVAKRGQDVALRCDPISGHVSLFWYQQALGQGPEFLTYFQNEAQLDKSGLPSDRFFAERPEGSVSTLKIQRTQQEDSAVYLCASSGREVNVLTFGAGSRLTVL.

This clone was recorded once. The chain carries TRBV15 and TRBJ2-3; D unresolved. This CDR3 region has 12 residues. The V gene lost 0 bases and the J gene lost 7 bases, with 5 bases spanning the gap. Per germline, CDR1 LNHNV and CDR2 YYDKDF (reference sequence). The CDR3 region is CATSRDRYTQYF. The CDR3 DNA sequence: TGTGCCACCAGCAGAGACCGTTATACGCAGTATTTT. The full variable domain, in which reference TRBV15 and TRBJ2-3 provide the parts outside the CDR3, is DAMVIQNPRYQVTQFGKPVTLSCSQTLNHNVMYWYQQKSSQAPKLLFHYYDKDFNNEADTPDNFQSRRPNTSFCFLDIRSPGLGDTAMYLCATSRDRYTQYFGPGTRLTVL.

As DNA, the CDR3 is TGTGCCAGCGGGACAGAGAGATTTGAAGCTTTCTTT. Translation gives CASGTERFEAFF. The chain recombines TRBV30 with TRBJ1-1; 7 positions agree with TRBD1. Unmatched junction bases numbered 10, after V lost 8 bases and J lost 7 bases. The CDR3 spans 12 residues. Germline assignment: CDR1 GTSNPN and CDR2 SVGIG (reference sequence).

The chain is built from TRBV28 and TRBJ2-7; 7 positions agree with TRBD2. CDR3 length equals 15 residues. Germline V gene sequence: CDR1 MDHEN, CDR2 SYDVKM. The J segment lost 0 bases and the V segment lost 2 bases, leaving 4 bases of the junction unmatched. Here the CDR3 reads CASSLSGASSYEQYF. CDR3 nucleotides: TGTGCCAGCAGTTTAAGCGGGGCTAGCTCCTACGAGCAGTACTTC. Combining the CDR3 with reference TRBV28 and TRBJ2-7 gives the whole variable domain DVKVTQSSRYLVKRTGEKVFLECVQDMDHENMFWYRQDPGLGLRLIYFSYDVKMKEKGDIPEGYSVSREKKERFSLILESASTNQTSMYLCASSLSGASSYEQYFGPGTRLTVT.

The CDR3 bases are TGTGCCAGCTCACCGACAGGGCCGAGCTCTGGAAACACCATATATTTT. Translation gives CASSPTGPSSGNTIYF. The rearrangement links TRBV18 to TRBJ1-3; 7 bases are shared with TRBD1. CDR1 is KGHSH and CDR2 is LQKENI in the germline V gene. V gave up 3 bases and J gave up 0 bases; unmatched junction bases: 5. The CDR3 sequence is 16 residues long.

The chain recombines TRBV20-1 with TRBJ2-5, with a possible D match to TRBD1 (6 bases). Germline assignment: CDR1 DFQATT and CDR2 SNEGSKA (reference sequence). Trimming took 6 bases from V and 4 from J, leaving 9 bases between them. This CDR3 has 11 amino acids. CDR3 nucleotide sequence: TGCAGTGCCGGCAGGGGAGAGACCCAGTACTTC. Protein sequence: CSAGRGETQYF.

In this sample, this clone turned up once. The rearrangement joins TRBV7-3 to TRBJ2-5; D call uncertain. This CDR3 contains 13 residues. The V end lost 1 base, the J end lost 1 base, and 4 bases lay between the germline ends. CDR1 SGHTA and CDR2 FQGTGA come from the germline V gene. The CDR3, as DNA: TGTGCCAGCAGCTTAAGGGTCCAAGAGACCCAGTACTTC. This translates into CASSLRVQETQYF. The variable domain in full, with the rest retrieved from reference TRBV7-3 and TRBJ2-5, is GAGVSQTPSNKVTEKGKYVELRCDPISGHTALYWYRQSLGQGPEFLIYFQGTGAADDSGLPNDRFFAVRPEGSVSTLKIQRTERGDSAVYLCASSLRVQETQYFGPGTRLLVL.

The chain combines TRBV2 with TRBJ1-2, with 7 bases identical to TRBD1. Germline CDR1 is SNHLY and CDR2 is FYNNEI. CDR3 length: 12 residues. Trimming at V came to 2 bases and at J to 11 bases, leaving 5 bases not matched to a gene. The CDR3 loop reads CASSETQGGYTF. Written as DNA, the CDR3 is TGTGCCAGCAGTGAAACCCAGGGGGGGTACACCTTC.

DNA of the CDR3: TGTGCCAGCAGCCGACAGACAGGGTCTAATGAAAAACTGTTTTTT. Encoded protein: CASSRQTGSNEKLFF. This chain uses TRBV9 with TRBJ1-4, with 7 bases lining up with TRBD1. Germline CDR1 and CDR2: SGDLS and YYNGEE. This CDR3 has 15 residues. The J segment lost 3 bases and the V segment lost 4 bases, leaving 6 bases of the junction unmatched.

The chain carries TRBV15 and TRBJ1-1; D is possibly TRBD1 (6 bases). Germline loops: CDR1 LNHNV, CDR2 YYDKDF (reference sequence). This CDR3 contains 15 residues. V lost 3 bases to trimming and J lost 5 bases, with 16 bases between them. CDR3: CATSSPRGGGTEAFF. The DNA for the CDR3 is TGTGCCACCAGCAGCCCCCGCGGGGGCGGGACTGAAGCTTTCTTT.

This clone was recorded only once. J is TRBJ2-1 and V is TRBV5-8, with D perhaps assigned TRBD1 or TRBD2 (5 bases each). V lost 6 bases to trimming and J lost 9 bases, with 13 bases between them. The CDR3 is made up of 12 amino acids. CDR1 and CDR2 from the germline V gene are SGHTS and YDEGEE. Here the CDR3 reads CASIVNGGEQFF. The CDR3 coding sequence is TGTGCCAGCATCGTTAATGGGGGTGAGCAGTTCTTC.